A selection of T cell receptor beta chains follows, all from one sample in a study of blood T cell repertoires in COVID-19. Assay used: immunoSEQ multiplex PCR; TCRdb lists only in-frame clones, some missing. The sample contains 180,000 or so clones, 70% to 90% of which appear only once. Material: peripheral blood. The source is a human donor with active or convalescent COVID-19. The donor label of this sample is uncertain. The CDR3 runs from the conserved cysteine through the conserved F or W. A D gene is named only where the DNA matches it firmly. The size of a clone is reported for some rows only, either as once, few or many, or as a class for expanded clones.

j_call d_call clone_size v_call cdr3_aa cdr3_nt
TRBJ2-4 TRBD1 - TRBV7-9 CASSLARGIRGNIQYF TGTGCCAGCAGCTTAGCCAGGGGGATAAGGGGAAACATTCAGTACTTC
TRBJ2-1 TRBD2 - TRBV29-1 CSTIDGTSGSNEQFF TGCAGCACAATAGACGGGACTAGCGGCTCCAATGAGCAGTTCTTC
TRBJ1-2 TRBD1 - TRBV4-2 CASSHRRQGIGNGYTF TGTGCCAGCAGCCACCGAAGACAGGGGATCGGAAATGGCTACACCTTC
TRBJ1-2 TRBD1 few TRBV28 CASRGTANNYGYTF TGTGCCAGCAGAGGGACAGCCAACAACTATGGCTACACCTTC
TRBJ2-7 TRBD1 - TRBV5-1 CASSLLQRTGTYEQYF TGCGCCAGCAGCTTGCTTCAACGGACAGGTACCTACGAGCAGTACTTC
TRBJ1-3 - - TRBV30 CACPRIGNTIYF TGTGCCTGCCCGCGCATCGGAAACACCATATATTTT
TRBJ1-1 - - TRBV21-1 CASSKSPGHWNTEAFF TGTGCCAGCAGCAAATCTCCGGGACACTGGAACACTGAAGCTTTCTTT
TRBJ2-1 TRBD2 - TRBV3-1/TRBV3-2 CASSPRTSGGLGSEQFF TGTGCCAGCAGCCCCCGAACTAGCGGGGGCCTCGGGTCTGAGCAGTTCTTC
TRBJ2-1 TRBD2 - TRBV29-1 CSVEGGGGFSYNEQFF TGCAGCGTTGAAGGCGGCGGGGGGTTCTCCTACAATGAGCAGTTCTTC
TRBJ1-1 - few TRBV18 CASSPSTGNTEAFF TGTGCCAGCTCACCATCGACAGGGAACACTGAAGCTTTCTTT
TRBJ1-2 - few TRBV9 CASSAPSAGFYGYTF TGTGCCAGCAGCGCCCCCTCGGCGGGGTTCTATGGCTACACCTTC
TRBJ2-7 - - TRBV28 CASSLEGYEQYF TGTGCCAGCAGTTTGGAGGGCTACGAGCAGTACTTC